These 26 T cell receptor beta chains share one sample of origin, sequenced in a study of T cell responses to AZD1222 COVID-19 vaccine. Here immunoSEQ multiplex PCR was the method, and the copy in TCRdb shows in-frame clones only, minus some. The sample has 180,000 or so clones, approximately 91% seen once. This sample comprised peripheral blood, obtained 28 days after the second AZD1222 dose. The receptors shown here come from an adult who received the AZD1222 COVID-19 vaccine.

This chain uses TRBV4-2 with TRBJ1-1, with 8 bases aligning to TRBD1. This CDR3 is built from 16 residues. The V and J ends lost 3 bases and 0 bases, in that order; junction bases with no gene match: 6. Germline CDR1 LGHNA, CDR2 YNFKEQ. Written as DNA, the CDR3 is TGTGCCAGCAGCCACCCGAGGACAGGGCTGAACACTGAAGCTTTCTTT. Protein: CASSHPRTGLNTEAFF.

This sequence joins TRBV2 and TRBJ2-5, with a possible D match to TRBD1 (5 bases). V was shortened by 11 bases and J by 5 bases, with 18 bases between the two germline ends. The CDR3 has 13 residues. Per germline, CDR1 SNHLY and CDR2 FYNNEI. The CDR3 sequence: CARTSGNGETQYF. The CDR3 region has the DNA TGTGCCCGAACTTCAGGGAACGGGGAGACCCAGTACTTC.

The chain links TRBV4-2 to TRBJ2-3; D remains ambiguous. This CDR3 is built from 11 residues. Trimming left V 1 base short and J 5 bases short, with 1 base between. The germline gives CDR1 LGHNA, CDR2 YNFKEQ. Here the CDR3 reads CASSQGDTQYF. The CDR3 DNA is TGTGCCAGCAGCCAAGGAGATACGCAGTATTTT.

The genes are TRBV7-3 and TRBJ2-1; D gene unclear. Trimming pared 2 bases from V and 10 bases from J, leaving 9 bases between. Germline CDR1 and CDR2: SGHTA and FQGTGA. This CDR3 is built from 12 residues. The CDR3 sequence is CASSLVTGEQFF. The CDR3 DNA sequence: TGTGCCAGCAGCTTAGTGACGGGCGAGCAGTTCTTC.

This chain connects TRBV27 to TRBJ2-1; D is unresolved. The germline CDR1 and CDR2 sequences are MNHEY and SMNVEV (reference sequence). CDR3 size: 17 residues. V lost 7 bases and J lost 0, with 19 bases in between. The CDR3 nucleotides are TGTGCCAGCACCCCCCCCACCGGGTTGAACTCCTACAATGAGCAGTTCTTC. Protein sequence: CASTPPTGLNSYNEQFF.

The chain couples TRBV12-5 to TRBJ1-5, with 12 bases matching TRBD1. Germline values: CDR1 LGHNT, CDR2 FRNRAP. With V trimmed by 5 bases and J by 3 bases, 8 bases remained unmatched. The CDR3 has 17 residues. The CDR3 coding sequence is TGTGCTAGTGGTCCCCCCGGGACAGGGGGCTTCAATCAGCCCCAGCATTTT. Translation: CASGPPGTGGFNQPQHF.

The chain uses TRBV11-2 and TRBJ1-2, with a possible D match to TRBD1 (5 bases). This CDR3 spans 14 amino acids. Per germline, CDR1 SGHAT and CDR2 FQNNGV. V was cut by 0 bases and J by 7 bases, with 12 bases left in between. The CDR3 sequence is CASSLDRDARGYTF. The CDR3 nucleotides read TGTGCCAGCAGCTTAGATAGGGACGCCCGTGGCTACACCTTC.

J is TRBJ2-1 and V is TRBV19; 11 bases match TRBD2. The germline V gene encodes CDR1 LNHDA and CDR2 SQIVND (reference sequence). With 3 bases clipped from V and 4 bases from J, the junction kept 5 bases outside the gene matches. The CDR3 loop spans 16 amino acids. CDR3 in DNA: TGTGCCAGTAGTATGTTAGCGGGGGGGCGGTACAATGAGCAGTTCTTC. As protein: CASSMLAGGRYNEQFF.

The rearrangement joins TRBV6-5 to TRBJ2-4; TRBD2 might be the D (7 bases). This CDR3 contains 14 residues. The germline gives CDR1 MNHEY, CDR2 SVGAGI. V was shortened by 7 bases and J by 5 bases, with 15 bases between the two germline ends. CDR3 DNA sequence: TGTGCCAGCACCGATTCGGGGGGCGAAAACATTCAGTACTTC. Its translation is CASTDSGGENIQYF.

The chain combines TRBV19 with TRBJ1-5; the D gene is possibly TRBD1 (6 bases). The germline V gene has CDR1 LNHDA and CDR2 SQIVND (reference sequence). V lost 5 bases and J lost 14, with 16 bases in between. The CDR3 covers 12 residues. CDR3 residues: CASSAGQLPEHF. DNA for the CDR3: TGTGCCAGTAGTGCAGGACAGCTCCCCGAGCATTTT.

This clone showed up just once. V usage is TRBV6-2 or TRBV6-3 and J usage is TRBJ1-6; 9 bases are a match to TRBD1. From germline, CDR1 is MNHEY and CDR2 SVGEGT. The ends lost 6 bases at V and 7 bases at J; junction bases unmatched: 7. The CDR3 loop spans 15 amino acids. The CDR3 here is CASSLRDRDNSPLHF. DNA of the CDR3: TGTGCCAGCAGCCTCCGGGACAGGGACAATTCACCCCTCCACTTT.

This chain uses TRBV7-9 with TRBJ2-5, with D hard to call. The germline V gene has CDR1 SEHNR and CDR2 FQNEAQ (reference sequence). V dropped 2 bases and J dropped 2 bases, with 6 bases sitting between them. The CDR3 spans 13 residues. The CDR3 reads CASSLYTQETQYF. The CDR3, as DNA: TGTGCCAGCAGCTTATATACTCAAGAGACCCAGTACTTC. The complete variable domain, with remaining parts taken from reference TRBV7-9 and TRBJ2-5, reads DTGVSQNPRHKITKRGQNVTFRCDPISEHNRLYWYRQTLGQGPEFLTYFQNEAQLEKSRLLSDRFSAERPKGSFSTLEIQRTEQGDSAMYLCASSLYTQETQYFGPGTRLLVL.

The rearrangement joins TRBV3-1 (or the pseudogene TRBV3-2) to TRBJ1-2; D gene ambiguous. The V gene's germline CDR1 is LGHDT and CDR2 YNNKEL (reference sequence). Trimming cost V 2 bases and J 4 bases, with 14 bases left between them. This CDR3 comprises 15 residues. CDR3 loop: CASSQRRVGSYGYTF. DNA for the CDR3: TGTGCCAGCAGCCAAAGGAGGGTGGGATCCTATGGCTACACCTTC.

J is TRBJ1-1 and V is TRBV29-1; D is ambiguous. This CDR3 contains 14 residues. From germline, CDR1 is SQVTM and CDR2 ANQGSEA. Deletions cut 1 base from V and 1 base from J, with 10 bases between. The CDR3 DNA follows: TGCAGCGTTGAAGTTGGACGGCAGAACACTGAAGCTTTCTTT. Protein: CSVEVGRQNTEAFF.

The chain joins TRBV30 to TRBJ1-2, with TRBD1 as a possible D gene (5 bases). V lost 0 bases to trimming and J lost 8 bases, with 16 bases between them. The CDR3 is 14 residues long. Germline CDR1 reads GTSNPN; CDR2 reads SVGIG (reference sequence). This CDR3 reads CAWSVQVFRLGYTF. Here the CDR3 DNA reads TGTGCCTGGAGTGTACAGGTTTTCAGGTTGGGCTACACCTTC.

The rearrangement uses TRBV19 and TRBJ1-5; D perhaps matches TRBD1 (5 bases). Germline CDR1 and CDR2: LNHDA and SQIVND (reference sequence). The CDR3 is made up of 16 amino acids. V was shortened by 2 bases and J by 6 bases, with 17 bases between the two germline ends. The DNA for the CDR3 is TGTGCCAGTAGTATAAGGGGCAGTACGGTGCCTCAGCCCCAGCATTTT. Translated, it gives CASSIRGSTVPQPQHF. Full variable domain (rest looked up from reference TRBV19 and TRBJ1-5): DGGITQSPKYLFRKEGQNVTLSCEQNLNHDAMYWYRQDPGQGLRLIYYSQIVNDFQKGDIAEGYSVSREKKESFPLTVTSAQKNPTAFYLCASSIRGSTVPQPQHFGDGTRLSIL.

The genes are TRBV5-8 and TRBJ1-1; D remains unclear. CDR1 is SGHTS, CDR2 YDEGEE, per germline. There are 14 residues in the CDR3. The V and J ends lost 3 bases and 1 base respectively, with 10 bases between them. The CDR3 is CASSSQTPNTEAFF. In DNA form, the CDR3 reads TGTGCCAGCAGCTCCCAGACACCGAACACTGAAGCTTTCTTT.

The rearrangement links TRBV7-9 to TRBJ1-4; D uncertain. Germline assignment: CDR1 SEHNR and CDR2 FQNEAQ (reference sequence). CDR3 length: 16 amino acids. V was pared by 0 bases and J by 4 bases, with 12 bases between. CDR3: CASSLAGGFLNEKLFF. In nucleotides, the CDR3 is TGTGCCAGCAGCTTAGCGGGAGGCTTCCTTAATGAAAAACTGTTTTTT.

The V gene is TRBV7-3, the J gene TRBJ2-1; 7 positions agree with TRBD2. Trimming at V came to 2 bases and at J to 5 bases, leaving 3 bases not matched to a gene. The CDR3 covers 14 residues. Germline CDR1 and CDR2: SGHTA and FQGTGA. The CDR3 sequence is CASSLAGVHNEQFF. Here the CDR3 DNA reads TGTGCCAGCAGCTTAGCGGGAGTCCACAATGAGCAGTTCTTC.

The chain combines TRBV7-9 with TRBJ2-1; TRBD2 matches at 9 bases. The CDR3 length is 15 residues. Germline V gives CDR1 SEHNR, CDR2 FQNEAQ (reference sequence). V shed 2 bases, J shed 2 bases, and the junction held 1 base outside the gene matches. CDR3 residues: CASSLQREAYNEQFF. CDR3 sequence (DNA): TGTGCCAGCAGCTTACAGCGGGAGGCCTACAATGAGCAGTTCTTC.

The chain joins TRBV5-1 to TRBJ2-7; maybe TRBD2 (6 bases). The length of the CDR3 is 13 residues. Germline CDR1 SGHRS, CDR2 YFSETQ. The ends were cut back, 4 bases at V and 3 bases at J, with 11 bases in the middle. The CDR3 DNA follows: TGCGCCAGCAGCCAGGGACTTCACTACGAGCAGTACTTC. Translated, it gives CASSQGLHYEQYF.

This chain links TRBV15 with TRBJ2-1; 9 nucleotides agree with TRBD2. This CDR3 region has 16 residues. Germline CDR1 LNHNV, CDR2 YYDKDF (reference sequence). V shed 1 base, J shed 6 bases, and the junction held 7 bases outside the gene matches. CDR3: CATSRVAGEYGNEQFF. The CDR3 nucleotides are TGTGCCACCAGCAGAGTAGCGGGAGAATACGGCAATGAGCAGTTCTTC.

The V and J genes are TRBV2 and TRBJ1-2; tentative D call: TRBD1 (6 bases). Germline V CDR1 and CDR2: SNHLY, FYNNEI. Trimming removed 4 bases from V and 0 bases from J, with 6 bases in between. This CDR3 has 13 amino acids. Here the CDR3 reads CASSGTANYGYTF. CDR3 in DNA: TGTGCCAGCAGTGGGACAGCTAACTATGGCTACACCTTC. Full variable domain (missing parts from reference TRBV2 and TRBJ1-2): EPEVTQTPSHQVTQMGQEVILRCVPISNHLYFYWYRQILGQKVEFLVSFYNNEISEKSEIFDDQFSVERPDGSNFTLKIRSTKLEDSAMYFCASSGTANYGYTFGSGTRLTVV.

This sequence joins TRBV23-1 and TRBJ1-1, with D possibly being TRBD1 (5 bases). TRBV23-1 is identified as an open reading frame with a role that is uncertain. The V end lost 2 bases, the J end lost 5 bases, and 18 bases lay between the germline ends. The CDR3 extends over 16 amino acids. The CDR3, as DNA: TGCGCCAGCAGTCAACCTCCAGCCCGCAGGGCTACTGAAGCTTTCTTT. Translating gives CASSQPPARRATEAFF.

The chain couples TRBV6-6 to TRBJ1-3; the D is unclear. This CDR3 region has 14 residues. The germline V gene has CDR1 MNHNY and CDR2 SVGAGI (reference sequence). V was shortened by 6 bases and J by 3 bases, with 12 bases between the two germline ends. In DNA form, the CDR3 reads TGTGCCAGCAGCCAGCTTCGGTTTGGAAACACCATATATTTT. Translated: CASSQLRFGNTIYF.

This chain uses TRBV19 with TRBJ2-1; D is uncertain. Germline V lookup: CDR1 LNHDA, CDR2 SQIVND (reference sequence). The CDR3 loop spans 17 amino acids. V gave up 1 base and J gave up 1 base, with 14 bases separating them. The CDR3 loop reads CASSIAIVAGSYNEQFF. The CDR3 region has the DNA TGTGCCAGTAGTATAGCGATAGTGGCAGGTTCCTACAATGAGCAGTTCTTC.